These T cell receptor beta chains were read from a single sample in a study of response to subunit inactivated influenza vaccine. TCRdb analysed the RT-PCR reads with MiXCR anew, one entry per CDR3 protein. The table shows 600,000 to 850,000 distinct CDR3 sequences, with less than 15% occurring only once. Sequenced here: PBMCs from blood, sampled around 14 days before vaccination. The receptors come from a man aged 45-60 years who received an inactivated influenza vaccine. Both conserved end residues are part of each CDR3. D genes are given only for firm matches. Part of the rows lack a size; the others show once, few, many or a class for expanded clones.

CSARALRTDTQYF TGCAGTGCTAGAGCTCTCCGCACAGATACGCAGTATTTT TRBV20-1 - many TRBJ2-3
CASSFSSGLQYF TGTGCCAGCAGTTTTTCTAGCGGATTGCAGTATTTT TRBV27 TRBD2 few TRBJ2-3
CASSAGNYGYTF TGTGCCAGCAGCGCCGGGAATTATGGCTACACCTTC TRBV5-6 - many TRBJ1-2
CSAFRTRDSYEQYF TGCAGTGCTTTCCGGACAAGAGACTCCTACGAGCAGTACTTC TRBV20-1 - - TRBJ2-7
CASKVAGDRTDTQYF TGCGCCAGCAAAGTAGCGGGGGACCGCACAGATACGCAGTATTTT TRBV5-1 TRBD2 - TRBJ2-3
CASSSNPGGIQYF TGTGCCAGCAGCTCCAATCCCGGGGGAATTCAGTACTTC TRBV7-9 - - TRBJ2-4
CASSLALNSGRGSEQFF TGTGCCAGCAGCTTAGCGCTAAATAGCGGGAGAGGTAGTGAGCAGTTCTTC TRBV7-6 TRBD2 - TRBJ2-1
CASSRRSDRGKLAFSYNEQFF TGTGCCAGCAGTCGTCGCTCGGACAGAGGGAAACTAGCGTTCTCCTACAATGAGCAGTTCTTC TRBV6-2/TRBV6-3 - - TRBJ2-1
CSARDLAGTSYFPYEQYF TGCAGTGCTAGAGATCTGGCAGGTACTAGTTACTTTCCCTACGAGCAGTACTTC TRBV20-1 - - TRBJ2-7
CASNIPGVNQPQHF TGTGCCAGTAATATCCCAGGGGTCAATCAGCCCCAGCATTTT TRBV19 - - TRBJ1-5
CASSQVHYSPGANVLTF TGCGCCAGCAGCCAAGTGCACTACTCCCCGGGGGCCAACGTCCTGACTTTC TRBV4-1 - - TRBJ2-6
CASSLSAVPPTDTQYF TGTGCCAGCAGCCTTTCGGCGGTACCACCCACAGATACGCAGTATTTT TRBV9 - few TRBJ2-3
CASSLKWGDTQYF TGTGCCAGCAGCTTAAAGTGGGGGGATACGCAGTATTTT TRBV7-2 - - TRBJ2-3
CASSTGVTEGEKLFF TGTGCCAGCAGTACGGGGGTGACCGAGGGTGAAAAACTGTTTTTT TRBV9 - few TRBJ1-4
CASSFSGVARYQETQYF TGTGCCAGCAGCTTTAGCGGGGTAGCGAGGTACCAAGAGACCCAGTACTTC TRBV7-8 TRBD2 few TRBJ2-5
CASSSSGGGNTGELFF TGCGCCAGCAGTTCCAGCGGGGGGGGTAACACCGGGGAGCTGTTTTTT TRBV4-1 TRBD2 few TRBJ2-2
CASSPSGSADNEQFF TGTGCCAGCAGTCCTAGCGGGAGCGCCGACAATGAGCAGTTCTTC TRBV6-2/TRBV6-3 TRBD2 many TRBJ2-1
CASSRQGTYGYTF TGCGCCAGCAGCCGACAGGGCACCTATGGCTACACCTTC TRBV4-3 TRBD1 many TRBJ1-2
CASSFAAGRSTGELFF TGTGCCAGCAGTTTCGCCGCGGGGCGGAGTACCGGGGAGCTGTTTTTT TRBV28 - - TRBJ2-2
CAISETGMNTGELFF TGTGCCATCAGTGAGACAGGCATGAACACCGGGGAGCTGTTTTTT TRBV10-3 - many TRBJ2-2
CASSLASGQDNYSPLHF TGTGCCAGCAGTTTAGCGTCCGGACAGGACAACTATTCACCCCTCCACTTT TRBV12-3/TRBV12-4 TRBD1 few TRBJ1-6
CASSLTSGGLIGSYEQYF TGCGCCAGCAGCTTGACTAGCGGGGGTCTAATTGGGTCCTACGAGCAGTACTTC TRBV5-1 TRBD2 few TRBJ2-7